Sequencing of this T cell receptor (beta chain) was carried out in a study of blood T cell repertoires in COVID-19. Across the whole study: Collection of acute and convalescent COVID-19 samples took place in the United States, Italy and Spain.

The CDR3 contains 15 residues. The V and J ends lost 1 base and 5 bases respectively, with 14 bases between them. From germline, CDR1 is SGHDN and CDR2 FVKESK. Repertoires were generated with immunoSEQ multiplex PCR, while TCRdb's copy carries only in-frame clones and drops some. The sample shows about 140,000 clones, about nine tenths of them seen only once. The chain combines TRBV14 with TRBJ1-2; D not resolved. This clonotype originated in a man aged 50 to 59 with active or convalescent COVID-19. The sequenced sample was peripheral blood. The CDR3: CASSQGASRDYGYTF. The CDR3, as DNA: TGTGCCAGCAGCCAAGGAGCGTCCCGCGATTATGGCTACACCTTC. Together with reference TRBV14 and TRBJ1-2, the CDR3 gives the full variable domain: EAGVTQFPSHSVIEKGQTVTLRCDPISGHDNLYWYRRVMGKEIKFLLHFVKESKQDESGMPNNRFLAERTGGTYSTLKVQPAELEDSGVYFCASSQGASRDYGYTFGSGTRLTVV.